This TCR beta chain emerged from a study of T cell responses to AZD1222 COVID-19 vaccine. CDR3 length: 17 amino acids. CDR1 is LGHNA, CDR2 YNFKEQ, per germline. Trimming stripped 0 bases from V and 0 bases from J, with 14 bases between. Data came from immunoSEQ multiplex PCR; TCRdb stores just in-frame clones and leaves some out. Among around 160,000 clones listed, more than 75% were seen once. Sequencing used peripheral blood, obtained on day 0 of AZD1222 vaccination. This sequence was found in an adult in good health. The chain joins TRBV4-2 to TRBJ1-1; D is possibly TRBD1 (5 bases). CDR3 nucleotides: TGTGCCAGCAGCCAAGAGCCGGGCGGGACCGTGAACACTGAAGCTTTCTTT. Residues: CASSQEPGGTVNTEAFF.